A selection of T cell receptor beta chains follows, all from one sample in a study of blood T cell repertoires in COVID-19. Measured with immunoSEQ multiplex PCR; TCRdb has only the in-frame clones, and not every one. The sample has a few hundred thousand clones; more than 80% are singletons. The sample taken for sequencing was PBMCs or T cells enriched from blood (not recorded which). The source of these receptors is a man in his thirties or forties who had recovered from COVID-19. CDR3s include the opening cysteine and the closing phenylalanine or tryptophan. D genes are given only for firm matches. The size entry is marked missing in some rows and otherwise reads once, few, many or a size class.

d_gene: .; v_gene: TRBV7-2; len: 15; abundance: .; j_gene: TRBJ1-1; CDR3nt: TGTGCCAGCAGCTTAGCGCAGGGGTTGAACACTGAAGCTTTCTTT; CDR3aa: CASSLAQGLNTEAFF
d_gene: .; v_gene: TRBV18; len: 15; abundance: .; j_gene: TRBJ2-7; CDR3nt: TGTGCCAGCTCACCCAGGGTATACTTCTCCTACGAGCAGTACTTC; CDR3aa: CASSPRVYFSYEQYF
d_gene: .; v_gene: TRBV10-1; len: 12; abundance: .; j_gene: TRBJ2-1; CDR3nt: TGCGCCAGCAGCGGAGGTTCCGGCGGGCAGTTCTTC; CDR3aa: CASSGGSGGQFF
d_gene: .; v_gene: TRBV25-1; len: 13; abundance: .; j_gene: TRBJ2-7; CDR3nt: TGTGCCAGCACGACGGGAGTGAGCTACGAGCAGTACTTC; CDR3aa: CASTTGVSYEQYF
d_gene: TRBD1; v_gene: TRBV19; len: 14; abundance: once; j_gene: TRBJ1-2; CDR3nt: TGTGCCAGTAGTATCCCGGGACAGGACTATGGCTACACCTTC; CDR3aa: CASSIPGQDYGYTF
d_gene: .; v_gene: TRBV7-9; len: 16; abundance: .; j_gene: TRBJ2-3; CDR3nt: TGTGCCAGCAGCGCGGCTAGCCCTACCGGCACAGATACGCAGTATTTT; CDR3aa: CASSAASPTGTDTQYF
d_gene: TRBD1; v_gene: TRBV27; len: 14; abundance: few; j_gene: TRBJ1-2; CDR3nt: TGTGCCAGCAGTGGAGGGGGCGAGCGGTATGGCTACACCTTC; CDR3aa: CASSGGGERYGYTF
d_gene: .; v_gene: TRBV5-1; len: 12; abundance: .; j_gene: TRBJ2-2; CDR3nt: TGCGCCAGCAGCTTGCTTTCCGGGGAGCTGTTTTTT; CDR3aa: CASSLLSGELFF
d_gene: TRBD1; v_gene: TRBV5-1; len: 13; abundance: .; j_gene: TRBJ2-1; CDR3nt: TGCGCCAGCAGCTTCGGGACAGGGGGTGAGCAGTTCTTC; CDR3aa: CASSFGTGGEQFF
d_gene: TRBD2; v_gene: TRBV28; len: 18; abundance: .; j_gene: TRBJ2-3; CDR3nt: TGTGCCAGCAGTCAAACGCGGGGACTAGCGGGAGGCACAGATACGCAGTATTTT; CDR3aa: CASSQTRGLAGGTDTQYF
d_gene: TRBD1; v_gene: TRBV9; len: 17; abundance: .; j_gene: TRBJ2-3; CDR3nt: TGTGCCAGCAGCGTGGGTCCGGGACAGGGAGGGACAGATACGCAGTATTTT; CDR3aa: CASSVGPGQGGTDTQYF
d_gene: .; v_gene: TRBV7-9; len: 15; abundance: few; j_gene: TRBJ1-2; CDR3nt: TGTGCCAGCAGCTTAGGTCGTGGGGGGTCCGGTGGCTACACCTTC; CDR3aa: CASSLGRGGSGGYTF
d_gene: TRBD1; v_gene: TRBV12-3/TRBV12-4; len: 11; abundance: .; j_gene: TRBJ1-3; CDR3nt: TGTGCCAGCAGTGCGACAGGGTCCATATATTTT; CDR3aa: CASSATGSIYF
d_gene: TRBD2; v_gene: TRBV3-1/TRBV3-2; len: 19; abundance: .; j_gene: TRBJ2-7; CDR3nt: TGTGCCAGCAGCCCCCGGGACAACGTTACTAGCGGGGTCTCCTACGAGCAGTACTTC; CDR3aa: CASSPRDNVTSGVSYEQYF
d_gene: .; v_gene: TRBV24-1; len: 13; abundance: .; j_gene: TRBJ2-3; CDR3nt: TGTGCCACCAGTGGGTCAGTCACAGATACGCAGTATTTT; CDR3aa: CATSGSVTDTQYF
d_gene: .; v_gene: TRBV7-6; len: 15; abundance: .; j_gene: TRBJ2-1; CDR3nt: TGTGCCAGCAGCTTATCGGGCGGGACCTACAATGAGCAGTTCTTC; CDR3aa: CASSLSGGTYNEQFF
d_gene: .; v_gene: TRBV2; len: 14; abundance: .; j_gene: TRBJ2-7; CDR3nt: TGTGCCAGATCCCTGGACGGGAGCTCCTACGAGCAGTACTTC; CDR3aa: CARSLDGSSYEQYF
d_gene: .; v_gene: TRBV30; len: 14; abundance: .; j_gene: TRBJ2-7; CDR3nt: TGTGCCTGGAGTGCCTCCGTTCCGCGGGGCGAGCAGTACTTC; CDR3aa: CAWSASVPRGEQYF
d_gene: .; v_gene: TRBV2; len: 13; abundance: .; j_gene: TRBJ2-7; CDR3nt: TGTGCCAGCAGGGAGGGCCTCCCGTACGAGCAGTACTTC; CDR3aa: CASREGLPYEQYF
d_gene: TRBD2; v_gene: TRBV29-1; len: 14; abundance: .; j_gene: TRBJ2-7; CDR3nt: TGCAGCGTTGAAGGGCTAGCGGGAGGTGTCGAGCAGTACTTC; CDR3aa: CSVEGLAGGVEQYF
d_gene: .; v_gene: TRBV4-1; len: 14; abundance: .; j_gene: TRBJ2-7; CDR3nt: TGCGCCAGCAGCCTCTGGCCTGAAAGATACGAGCAGTACTTC; CDR3aa: CASSLWPERYEQYF
d_gene: TRBD1; v_gene: TRBV18; len: 17; abundance: .; j_gene: TRBJ1-3; CDR3nt: TGTGCCAGCTCACTAAACAGGGGCCGTATTTCTGGAAACACCATATATTTT; CDR3aa: CASSLNRGRISGNTIYF
d_gene: .; v_gene: TRBV27; len: 17; abundance: .; j_gene: TRBJ1-1; CDR3nt: TGTGCCAGCAGTTTCGTTGAAGGGGGACGAACGAACACTGAAGCTTTCTTT; CDR3aa: CASSFVEGGRTNTEAFF
d_gene: TRBD1; v_gene: TRBV10-3; len: 16; abundance: .; j_gene: TRBJ2-2; CDR3nt: TGTGCCATCAGTGAGTCCGGACAGGGAATCGCCGGGGAGCTGTTTTTT; CDR3aa: CAISESGQGIAGELFF
d_gene: TRBD1; v_gene: TRBV7-8; len: 17; abundance: .; j_gene: TRBJ1-4; CDR3nt: TGTGCCAGCAGCTTAGCCCCACAGGGGGCGGGGGGTGAAAAACTGTTTTTT; CDR3aa: CASSLAPQGAGGEKLFF
d_gene: .; v_gene: TRBV5-1; len: 13; abundance: .; j_gene: TRBJ1-2; CDR3nt: TGCGCCAGCAGCTTGGTTTTGGACTCTGGCTACACCTTC; CDR3aa: CASSLVLDSGYTF
d_gene: TRBD1; v_gene: TRBV7-9; len: 16; abundance: .; j_gene: TRBJ2-3; CDR3nt: TGTGCCAGCAGCTTAAGGGACAGAGGGGGCACAGATACGCAGTATTTT; CDR3aa: CASSLRDRGGTDTQYF
d_gene: .; v_gene: TRBV19; len: 17; abundance: .; j_gene: TRBJ1-5; CDR3nt: TGTGCCAGTAGTATGCTTGCGCGGCAGGGTGCCAATCAGCCCCAGCATTTT; CDR3aa: CASSMLARQGANQPQHF
d_gene: .; v_gene: TRBV7-2; len: 15; abundance: .; j_gene: TRBJ2-2; CDR3nt: TGTGCCAGCAGCTTACGCGGGCTGAACACCGGGGAGCTGTTTTTT; CDR3aa: CASSLRGLNTGELFF
d_gene: TRBD2; v_gene: TRBV3-1/TRBV3-2; len: 14; abundance: once; j_gene: TRBJ2-7; CDR3nt: TGTGCCAGCAGTTCGCTAGCGGGAGATCCCGAGCAGTACTTC; CDR3aa: CASSSLAGDPEQYF
d_gene: TRBD1; v_gene: TRBV5-1; len: 13; abundance: .; j_gene: TRBJ1-2; CDR3nt: TGCGCCAGCAGCGACGGACAGGGGATAGTCTACACCTTC; CDR3aa: CASSDGQGIVYTF
d_gene: TRBD2; v_gene: TRBV11-2; len: 15; abundance: .; j_gene: TRBJ2-1; CDR3nt: TGTGCCAGCAGCTCCTCTAGCGGGGATTACAATGAGCAGTTCTTC; CDR3aa: CASSSSSGDYNEQFF
d_gene: .; v_gene: TRBV7-8; len: 14; abundance: .; j_gene: TRBJ1-1; CDR3nt: TGTGCCAGCAGCACGGACAGTCTGAACACTGAAGCTTTCTTT; CDR3aa: CASSTDSLNTEAFF
d_gene: .; v_gene: TRBV12-5; len: 13; abundance: .; j_gene: TRBJ1-5; CDR3nt: TGTGCTAGTGCTCTAAAACTCAATCAGCCCCAGCATTTT; CDR3aa: CASALKLNQPQHF
d_gene: .; v_gene: TRBV27; len: 13; abundance: .; j_gene: TRBJ1-2; CDR3nt: TGTGCCAGCAGACCAACAGGGCCCTATGGCTACACCTTC; CDR3aa: CASRPTGPYGYTF
d_gene: TRBD1; v_gene: TRBV7-6; len: 15; abundance: .; j_gene: TRBJ2-7; CDR3nt: TGTGCCAGCAGCTTAGGGACAGGGGGGTCCTACGAGCAGTACTTC; CDR3aa: CASSLGTGGSYEQYF
d_gene: .; v_gene: TRBV30; len: 11; abundance: .; j_gene: TRBJ2-7; CDR3nt: TGTGCCTGGCAGGGGTCCTACGAGCAGTACTTC; CDR3aa: CAWQGSYEQYF
d_gene: TRBD1; v_gene: TRBV19; len: 14; abundance: .; j_gene: TRBJ1-3; CDR3nt: TGTGCCAGCAAAAAGACAGGGGAGCGAAACACCATATATTTT; CDR3aa: CASKKTGERNTIYF
d_gene: .; v_gene: TRBV6-5; len: 14; abundance: .; j_gene: TRBJ1-1; CDR3nt: TGTGCCAGCAGGGCGGGGGGTGGTGGCACTGAAGCTTTCTTT; CDR3aa: CASRAGGGGTEAFF
d_gene: .; v_gene: TRBV6-5; len: 14; abundance: .; j_gene: TRBJ1-1; CDR3nt: TGTGCCAGCAGTTCCCTCCTGGGGGCCACTGAAGCTTTCTTT; CDR3aa: CASSSLLGATEAFF
d_gene: .; v_gene: TRBV18; len: 15; abundance: .; j_gene: TRBJ1-1; CDR3nt: TGTGCCAGCTACAAAGGACAGCATCAGAACACTGAAGCTTTCTTT; CDR3aa: CASYKGQHQNTEAFF
d_gene: .; v_gene: TRBV6-5; len: 14; abundance: .; j_gene: TRBJ1-1; CDR3nt: TGTGCCAGCAGACGGAGGGAAATGAACACTGAAGCTTTCTTT; CDR3aa: CASRRREMNTEAFF
d_gene: TRBD2; v_gene: TRBV7-9; len: 16; abundance: .; j_gene: TRBJ2-2; CDR3nt: TGTGCCAGCAGCCCTTGGGGCGGGAGTAGGACCGGGGAGCTGTTTTTT; CDR3aa: CASSPWGGSRTGELFF
d_gene: .; v_gene: TRBV5-1; len: 15; abundance: .; j_gene: TRBJ1-1; CDR3nt: TGCGCCAGCAGCTCCGGACAGACCATGAACACTGAAGCTTTCTTT; CDR3aa: CASSSGQTMNTEAFF
d_gene: .; v_gene: TRBV24-1; len: 13; abundance: .; j_gene: TRBJ1-4; CDR3nt: TGTGCCACCAGTGATCCCACAGGGCGACAAGTGTTTTTT; CDR3aa: CATSDPTGRQVFF
d_gene: TRBD1; v_gene: TRBV6-5; len: 16; abundance: .; j_gene: TRBJ1-3; CDR3nt: TGTGCCAGCAGTTACTCGTCTCAGGGGGCTGGAAACACCATATATTTT; CDR3aa: CASSYSSQGAGNTIYF
d_gene: .; v_gene: TRBV2; len: 12; abundance: .; j_gene: TRBJ2-7; CDR3nt: TGTGCCAGCAGGTCTGACTATTACGAGCAGTACTTC; CDR3aa: CASRSDYYEQYF
d_gene: TRBD2; v_gene: TRBV18; len: 16; abundance: .; j_gene: TRBJ2-3; CDR3nt: TGTGCCAGCGGTTTGGCCGGGGGGTCTAGCACAGATACGCAGTATTTT; CDR3aa: CASGLAGGSSTDTQYF
d_gene: TRBD1; v_gene: TRBV6-5; len: 15; abundance: .; j_gene: TRBJ1-5; CDR3nt: TGTGCCAGCAGCCACAGGGGTTTGAGCAATCAGCCCCAGCATTTT; CDR3aa: CASSHRGLSNQPQHF
d_gene: .; v_gene: TRBV3-1/TRBV3-2; len: 16; abundance: .; j_gene: TRBJ1-3; CDR3nt: TGTGCCAGCAGCCAAGAGCCAGGCTGGACTGGAAACACCATATATTTT; CDR3aa: CASSQEPGWTGNTIYF
d_gene: TRBD1; v_gene: TRBV30; len: 13; abundance: .; j_gene: TRBJ1-1; CDR3nt: TGTGCCTCCTCGACAGGGGTGAACACTGAAGCTTTCTTT; CDR3aa: CASSTGVNTEAFF
d_gene: .; v_gene: TRBV5-1; len: 15; abundance: .; j_gene: TRBJ1-5; CDR3nt: TGCGCCAGCAGCCCTGACAGCTATGTCAATCAGCCCCAGCATTTT; CDR3aa: CASSPDSYVNQPQHF
d_gene: .; v_gene: TRBV19; len: 15; abundance: .; j_gene: TRBJ2-3; CDR3nt: TGTGCCAGTAGTTTTCGACTAGGAGACACAGATACGCAGTATTTT; CDR3aa: CASSFRLGDTDTQYF
d_gene: .; v_gene: TRBV10-2; len: 13; abundance: .; j_gene: TRBJ1-1; CDR3nt: TGCGCCAGCAGTCGTACAGGGACCACTGAAGCTTTCTTT; CDR3aa: CASSRTGTTEAFF
d_gene: TRBD2; v_gene: TRBV14; len: 15; abundance: .; j_gene: TRBJ2-7; CDR3nt: TGTGCCAGCAGCCAAGATAAACGGGAGGCCTACGAGCAGTACTTC; CDR3aa: CASSQDKREAYEQYF
d_gene: TRBD1; v_gene: TRBV5-1; len: 14; abundance: .; j_gene: TRBJ2-7; CDR3nt: TGCGCCAGCACCCCCGGGACAGGGGGCTACGAGCAGTACTTC; CDR3aa: CASTPGTGGYEQYF
d_gene: .; v_gene: TRBV10-3; len: 16; abundance: .; j_gene: TRBJ2-3; CDR3nt: TGTGCCATCAGTGAACCCACAGGACCCAACACAGATACGCAGTATTTT; CDR3aa: CAISEPTGPNTDTQYF
d_gene: TRBD1; v_gene: TRBV10-2; len: 14; abundance: .; j_gene: TRBJ1-2; CDR3nt: TGCGCCAGCAGTTTAACAGGGGGAGATTATGGCTACACCTTC; CDR3aa: CASSLTGGDYGYTF
d_gene: .; v_gene: TRBV9; len: 16; abundance: .; j_gene: TRBJ2-1; CDR3nt: TGTGCCAGCAGCGTAGAGGGGGGGAGCGCCTACAATGAGCAGTTCTTC; CDR3aa: CASSVEGGSAYNEQFF